Given below is one TCR beta chain in context. No cognate antigen has been identified for it. Base qualities are missing; no much larger clone stands one base away. Preparation of the library involved the immunoSEQ multiplex PCR assay. For the multiplex PCR, a mixture combining 60 forward primers for TCR Vbeta segments and 13 reverse primers for TCR Jbeta segments was used. Amplification of the CDR3 region of rearranged TCR beta genes was performed with a multiplex PCR assay on genomic DNA. The amplified TCR beta libraries were sequenced on the Illumina HiSeq System as 87-base-pair reads. The published analysis was carried out like this. Across the 500 to 750 repertoires, a later analysis counted 60 million to 90 million unique TCR beta chains, approximately 12 million of which were shared by at least two donors. Raw reads were error-corrected and collapsed into unique sequences with a nearest-neighbor algorithm that merged closely related sequences to remove PCR and sequencing errors. Alignment of CDR3 sequences to IMGT reference sequences was used to assign V, D and J gene segments. For a sequence to be retained, a match of at least six nucleotides was required to both a V gene segment and a J gene segment. A rearrangement was called productive if the CDR3 had no stop codons and remained in frame with V and J, and every other rearrangement was called non-productive. Following IMGT convention, CDR3 was defined as the stretch from the second conserved V-encoded cysteine to the conserved J-encoded phenylalanine. In an earlier analysis of just under 600 of the donors, sequences lacking an unambiguous match to a single V gene segment were excluded. An earlier analysis of several hundred of the donors called V segments functional above 56.7% productive rearrangements and segregating when the between-donor standard deviation exceeded 5%. To diagnose cytomegalovirus status from the catalog of TCR beta chain sequences, a statistical classification framework was built. V and J gene assignment, in a later analysis, came from comparing TCR nucleotide sequences with IMGT/GENE-DB human TR gene sequences. The TCRdist pipeline was used in a later analysis to assign CDR3 sequences and most-parsimonious VDJ recombination scenarios. In a later analysis, each TCR beta chain was defined by its CDR3 amino acid sequence together with its V-gene family, and reads without a unique V-gene family were excluded. As a way to deal with suspected cross-contamination and a sequencing artifact, a later analysis dropped 450 to 600 nucleotide sequences that were highly shared and had low generation probability. In a later analysis, a clonal expansion index for each public chain was calculated from normalized within-repertoire ranks of inferred template counts. In a later analysis, generation probabilities were computed with a VDJ recombination model fitted to out-of-frame rearrangements, and the resulting probabilities were checked against IGoR. A later analysis scored TCR-TCR, TCR-HLA and TCR-CMV co-occurrence with hypergeometric tests, applying a repertoire-size bias correction to TCR pairs. To estimate false discovery rates, a later analysis permuted the HLA or CMV assignments 20 times. In a later analysis, co-occurring TCRs were grouped using DBSCAN, with TCRdist sequence similarity added in when clustering inside HLA-allele-positive subsets. For co-occurrence clustering, repertoires with fewer than 30,000 or more than 120,000 public chains were excluded, along with roughly 5 repertoires with anomalous nucleotide sharing. TCRdb holds this immuneACCESS table with in-frame rearrangements only. Some clones are missing; in checked studies, unresolved V genes explain under half, and the rest has no known cause. Clone size and V and J calls were adopted from that table, with D and trimming inferred from the DNA. The sample has 150,000 to 200,000 clones on record, approximately 78% of them singletons. The top ten clones comprise 14% of the sample.

The cohort was made up of 666 healthy bone marrow donors. Cohort members were all nominally healthy when sampled, although unrecorded immune exposures were likely present. The donor was CMV seropositive and was included in the group of approximately 300 seropositive cohort members. A peripheral blood sample was collected from each donor, and TCR beta sequencing was performed on peripheral blood mononuclear cells. Genomic DNA extraction from the blood cell samples was performed with the Qiagen DNeasy Blood Extraction Kit. These data belong to a study of cytomegalovirus exposure and HLA in healthy donors (dated by TCRdb to the late 2010s). For the wider study: An earlier analysis of 587 of the donors reported approximately 290 Gb of sequence data and some 100 million unique TCR beta sequences from roughly 180 million T cells. Roughly 300 gigabases of sequencing data and 75 million to 85 million unique TCR sequences made up an early release that covered about 640 HLA-typed donors. Of the 300 to 400 genotyped donors, roughly 80% fell in the genetic ancestry cluster associated with self-reported Caucasian donors. The aim of the study was to test whether cataloging public T cell receptors could identify signatures of past pathogen exposure. The study used immunosequencing to profile the T cell repertoires of approximately 650 subjects and linked those repertoires to cytomegalovirus serostatus. A separate validation cohort of roughly 110 different subjects was used in addition to the approximately 670-subject first cohort. The study combined high-throughput TCR immunosequencing, statistical association of individual TCRs with disease status, and machine learning to predict cytomegalovirus infection status. To study patterns of TCR occurrence, a later analysis re-analyzed previously published TCR beta repertoires from 550 to 800 donors and added high-resolution HLA genotyping. In the later analysis, no new phenotypic data were used to find candidate immune exposures; instead, reliance was placed on TCR beta sequences and their occurrence across donors. To decide whether each TCR beta V gene segment behaved as functional or pseudogenic, an earlier analysis of 587 of the donors relied on high-throughput TCR beta sequencing. Alongside the repertoire data, information on donor age, sex, ethnicity and CMV serostatus was compiled. In a later genetic analysis, genome-wide SNP genotypes for 398 of the 666 donors were used, and that subset was treated as a discovery cohort. All discovery cohort repertoires had been generated on a single sequencing platform. Both class I and class II loci were covered by HLA typing, at four-digit resolution. Typing coverage varied by locus: about 620-630 donors for A, B, C, DRB1 and DQB1; 522 for DQA1; nearly 610 for DPA1; under 490 for DPB1. Four or five DR-DQ haplotypes were handled as single units for association and clustering because linkage in the cohort was strong. On average, around 230,000 unique TCR beta nucleotide sequences were sequenced per donor among fewer than 500 genotyped donors of the cohort, with roughly 18% of those sequences being non-productive.

The paper as a whole reports these results and caveats: In vitro tests confirmed that three of the cytomegalovirus-associated TCR beta chains recognize cytomegalovirus antigens. A further reported finding was that TCR beta sequences accurately predicted the HLA-A and HLA-B alleles for most subjects in the first cohort. Cytomegalovirus status was reported to be diagnosed by the classifier with high specificity and sensitivity in both the original and validation cohorts. The presence/absence analyses assumed that sequencing depth was roughly uniform across donors, and that assumption may not be true. Most CMV-associated TCR beta chains appeared to be HLA-restricted in a later analysis, and the HLA associations seemed to be driven largely by CMV exposure. In an earlier analysis of roughly 500 of the donors, most TCR beta V segments appeared in productive rearrangements about 87% or about 30% of the time, broadly matching IMGT annotations. A later analysis found that TCR association rates varied across HLA loci, with DRB1 alleles showing the most associated TCRs and HLA-C alleles the fewest. Most TCR sequences were seen in very few donors, while some public TCRs were found in many individuals. A group of highly shared sequence variants was considered likely to be a technical artifact of the sequencing pipeline. The authors suggested that the approach could potentially be generalized to other disease states and immunological phenotypes. CMV serostatus was the only immune exposure information available for the cohort. Because counts were too low, seventeen rarely observed V segments, including chromosome 9 orphons, were excluded from the earlier analysis of some 540 of the donors. Only TCR beta chains were sequenced in this cohort, and the absence of alpha or paired-chain data limited detectable features. In the study, some 160 TCR beta chains were listed as associated with cytomegalovirus. In a later analysis, HLA-associated TCR beta chains were found to be more clonally expanded and to have lower generation probabilities than equally common non-associated chains. Assigning TCR associations to individual alleles was difficult when HLA alleles, especially DR and DQ, strongly co-occurred. In a later genetic analysis, a missense DCLRE1C variant was associated with V-gene and J-gene trimming of TCR beta chains, and the association was replicated in an independent cohort. A later genetic analysis reported fewer N-insertions in productive TCRs among donors in an Asian-associated ancestry cluster than the roughly 620-donor mean. A later analysis reported that several top co-occurrence clusters appeared linked to parvovirus B19, influenza, CMV and Epstein-Barr virus. Correlated functional status among segregating V segments might reflect linkage disequilibrium, but an unknown experimental factor could not be ruled out. In a later analysis, some 18,000 TCR beta sequences were associated with specific HLA alleles at a false discovery rate of 0.05. Because HLA typing was missing for some donors at each locus, association tests included only the typed subset.

What was sequenced was PBMCs. The clonotype comes from a woman in her thirties in good health and CMV-seropositive.

Here the CDR3 is given as CASSSGGNTIYF. The bases read TGTGCCAGCAGTTCCGGCGGCAACACCATATATTTT. Here the chain combines TRBV28 and TRBJ1-3, with the D gene not clear enough to name. CDR3 length: 12 amino acids, cysteine to phenylalanine. The DNA shown is the 36-base CDR3, in frame from base 1. Sequences MDHEN (CDR1) and SYDVKM (CDR2) are obtained from the germline V gene. The junction carries 8 bases between V and J, which are trimmed by 4 bases and 7 bases respectively.